This record covers a single TCR beta chain. Antigen unknown. Assay: immunoSEQ multiplex PCR; the TCRdb copy retains only in-frame clones and omits some. The sample lists tens of thousands of clones, 78% seen once, with more than 9% in the top ten. The ends were cut back, 1 base at V and 0 bases at J, with 11 bases in the middle. The CDR3 length is 17 residues. Germline-derived CDR1 and CDR2 are KGHDR and SFDVKD. Under the ViraFEST assay, PBMC were stimulated with viral peptide pools so that antigen-specific CD4+ T cells expanded. Sequencing was performed afterwards. After more than 8 days in culture, the CD4+ T cells were isolated. Vaccine recipients had no previous SARS-CoV-2 infection; their nucleocapsid antibodies were negative. Peptides at around 9.9 ug/ml and IL-2 at 9.5 to 10 IU/ml were added to 2 million or so PBMC per well. Cultures had half their medium replaced with IL-2 medium on days 3 and 7.

These data come from a study of vaccination effects on CD4 cells after COVID-19. This chain connects TRBV24-1 to TRBJ2-2; D is unresolved. Specimen: CD4+ T cells from PBMCs cultured with SARS-CoV-2 spike peptides, collected before COVID-19 vaccination. The clonotype comes from a human donor who received a COVID-19 vaccine. CDR3 residues: CATSDLGSTANTGELFF. The CDR3 region has the DNA TGTGCCACCAGTGATTTAGGATCGACCGCGAACACCGGGGAGCTGTTTTTT.